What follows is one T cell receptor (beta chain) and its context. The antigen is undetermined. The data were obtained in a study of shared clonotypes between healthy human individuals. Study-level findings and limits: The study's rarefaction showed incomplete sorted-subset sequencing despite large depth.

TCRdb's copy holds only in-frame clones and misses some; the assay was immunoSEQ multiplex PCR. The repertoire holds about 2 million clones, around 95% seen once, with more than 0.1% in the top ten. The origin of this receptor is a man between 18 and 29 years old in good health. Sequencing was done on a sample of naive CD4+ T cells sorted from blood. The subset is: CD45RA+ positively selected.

The CDR3 spells CASRGTAYEQYF. The CDR3 nucleotides are TGCGCCAGCAGAGGGACGGCGTACGAGCAGTACTTC. The chain links TRBV10-2 to TRBJ2-7, with D perhaps given as TRBD1 or TRBD2 (5 bases each). Germline loops: CDR1 WSHSY, CDR2 SAAADI. The CDR3 runs to 12 residues. V was shortened by 6 bases and J by 4 bases, with 10 bases between the two germline ends.